These 12 T cell receptor beta chains came from one sample sequenced in a study of Graves' ophthalmopathy and Graves' hyperthyroidism. CDR3 regions of TCR beta were amplified from RNA transcripts. A first-round RT-PCR used HTBI primers, followed by a second-round multiplex PCR. TCRdb passed the multiplex PCR reads through MiXCR, listing each CDR3 protein once. Found here are 1 million to 1.3 million distinct CDR3 sequences, around a third of them singletons; the top ten hold 11%. The sequenced sample consisted of peripheral blood or thyroid tissue (not recorded which). The receptors were sampled from an adult man with Graves' hyperthyroidism.

This chain joins TRBV20-1 and TRBJ1-2; 10 positions match TRBD1. Per germline, CDR1 DFQATT and CDR2 SNEGSKA (reference sequence). J lost 0 bases, V lost 6 bases, and 10 bases had no gene match. This CDR3 contains 16 residues. The CDR3 sequence: CSALRQGAISNYGYTF. In DNA form, the CDR3 reads TGCAGTGCCCTTAGACAGGGGGCGATATCTAACTATGGCTACACCTTC.

This chain connects TRBV5-1 to TRBJ2-7; D might be TRBD1 or TRBD2, each matching 5 bases. Trimming took 2 bases from V and 3 from J, leaving 15 bases between them. The germline V gene has CDR1 SGHRS and CDR2 YFSETQ. The CDR3 has 15 residues. Here the CDR3 DNA reads TGCGCCAGCAGCTTCCAGGGAAGGACTGGCTACGAGCAGTACTTC. Translation gives CASSFQGRTGYEQYF.

This clonotype has ten or more counts. V gene TRBV20-1 combines with J gene TRBJ2-7; 7 bases fit TRBD1. The CDR3 totals 12 residues. The germline gives CDR1 DFQATT, CDR2 SNEGSKA (reference sequence). Germline trimming cut 3 bases from V and 5 bases from J; bases unmatched to any gene: 4. CDR3 amino acids: CSASGDRDEQYF. CDR3 nucleotide sequence: TGCAGTGCTAGTGGCGACAGGGACGAGCAGTACTTC.

This clonotype was seen repeatedly, ten times or more. V usage is TRBV5-1 and J usage is TRBJ1-1; TRBD1 is a possible D gene (5 bases). Germline values: CDR1 SGHRS, CDR2 YFSETQ. CDR3 length: 14 residues. Deletions cut 0 bases from V and 4 bases from J, with 10 bases between. Here the CDR3 reads CASSLGGIRTEAFF. CDR3 in DNA: TGCGCCAGCAGCTTGGGGGGGATTCGCACTGAAGCTTTCTTT. Full variable domain (missing parts from reference TRBV5-1 and TRBJ1-1): KAGVTQTPRYLIKTRGQQVTLSCSPISGHRSVSWYQQTPGQGLQFLFEYFSETQRNKGNFPGRFSGRQFSNSRSEMNVSTLELGDSALYLCASSLGGIRTEAFFGQGTRLTVV.

At least ten counts were recorded for this clonotype. The genes are TRBV6-5 and TRBJ2-7; tentatively, D is TRBD1 or TRBD2 (5 bases each). This CDR3 spans 14 amino acids. Germline V CDR1 and CDR2: MNHEY, SVGAGI. With 6 bases removed from V and 0 bases from J, the gap between germline ends came to 12 bases. CDR3 region: CASRSRDASYEQYF. The CDR3 nucleotides are TGTGCCAGCAGATCCCGGGACGCCTCCTACGAGCAGTACTTC.

This clonotype was counted between two and nine times. The chain combines TRBV6-2 or TRBV6-3 with TRBJ1-1; D uncertain. The CDR3 covers 13 residues. Germline assignment: CDR1 MNHEY and CDR2 SVGEGT. Trimming cost V 6 bases and J 6 bases, with 14 bases left between them. The CDR3 reads CASSPSLRSEAFF. The CDR3 region has the DNA TGTGCCAGCAGCCCCTCTTTGCGTTCTGAAGCTTTCTTT.

Of note for this clonotype: The CDR3 ends on some other residue instead of the conserved phenylalanine or tryptophan, so this is likely a read error. The limits of the CDR3 on the DNA are not certain, so only TCRdb's listed CDR3 is given. The rearrangement joins TRBV2 to TRBJ1-6. Including both end residues, the CDR3 is 8 amino acids long. Germline V CDR1 and CDR2: SNHLY, FYNNEI. CDR3 amino acids: CASSVLPS.

This clonotype was seen at least ten times. The chain employs TRBV29-1 and TRBJ1-2, with D possibly matching TRBD1 (5 bases). Germline V lookup: CDR1 SQVTM, CDR2 ANQGSEA. The CDR3 contains 11 residues. Trimming removed 7 bases at V and 6 bases at J, with 12 bases between. The CDR3 nucleotides are TGCAGCGGGGGCCCGGCGGATGGCTACACCTTC. Translated: CSGGPADGYTF.

V gene TRBV20-1 combines with J gene TRBJ2-7; D tentatively reads TRBD1 or TRBD2 (5 bases each). Germline CDR1 reads DFQATT; CDR2 reads SNEGSKA (reference sequence). Trimming left V 2 bases short and J 6 bases short, with 11 bases between. The length of the CDR3 is 12 residues. The CDR3 DNA is TGCAGTGCTAGATACGGGGCGGTCGAGCAGTACTTC. This encodes CSARYGAVEQYF.

This chain connects TRBV10-2 to TRBJ2-7; D ambiguous. V was clipped by 3 bases and J by 4 bases, with 16 bases between them. CDR1 is WSHSY and CDR2 is SAAADI in the germline V gene. The CDR3 covers 15 residues. The CDR3 is CASSDSGQDPYEQYF. CDR3 DNA: TGCGCCAGCAGTGACTCCGGGCAGGATCCTTACGAGCAGTACTTC.

This clonotype appeared many times. J is TRBJ1-2 and V is TRBV9; D call uncertain. The CDR3 has 15 residues. Germline V CDR1 and CDR2: SGDLS, YYNGEE. Trimming cost V 6 bases and J 5 bases, with 20 bases left between them. The CDR3 DNA is TGTGCCAGCAACCCAGACGGACGGCAGTATTATGGCTACACCTTC. Residues: CASNPDGRQYYGYTF.

This clonotype has only a few counts. This sequence joins TRBV20-1 and TRBJ2-5; no firm D call. This CDR3 comprises 13 residues. Trimming cost V 4 bases and J 3 bases, with 12 bases left between them. Germline values: CDR1 DFQATT, CDR2 SNEGSKA (reference sequence). CDR3 sequence reads: CSAILKVKETQYF. The CDR3 DNA reads TGCAGTGCTATCCTCAAGGTTAAAGAGACCCAGTACTTC.